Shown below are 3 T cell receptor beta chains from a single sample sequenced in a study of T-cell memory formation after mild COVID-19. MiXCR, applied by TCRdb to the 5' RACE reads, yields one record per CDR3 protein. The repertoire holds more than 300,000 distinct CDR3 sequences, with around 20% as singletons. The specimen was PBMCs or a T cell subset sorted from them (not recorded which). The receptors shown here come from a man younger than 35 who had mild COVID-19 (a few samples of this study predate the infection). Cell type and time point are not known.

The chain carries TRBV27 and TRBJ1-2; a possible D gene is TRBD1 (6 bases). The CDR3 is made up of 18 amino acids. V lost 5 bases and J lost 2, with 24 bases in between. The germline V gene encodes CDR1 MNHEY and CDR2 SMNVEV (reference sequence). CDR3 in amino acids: CASSPLTAGGASNYGYTF. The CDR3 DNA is TGTGCCAGCAGTCCCCTCACGGCTGGGGGGGCGTCGAACTATGGCTACACCTTC.

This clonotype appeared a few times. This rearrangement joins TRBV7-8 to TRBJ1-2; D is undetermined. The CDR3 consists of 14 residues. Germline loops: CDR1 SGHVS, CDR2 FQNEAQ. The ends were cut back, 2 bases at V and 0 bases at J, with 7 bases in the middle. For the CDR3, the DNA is TGTGCCAGCAGCTTACCTGCAGCTAACTATGGCTACACCTTC. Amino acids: CASSLPAANYGYTF.

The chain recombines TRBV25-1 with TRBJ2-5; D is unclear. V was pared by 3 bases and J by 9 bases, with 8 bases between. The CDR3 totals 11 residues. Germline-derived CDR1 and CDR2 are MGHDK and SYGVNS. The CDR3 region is CASSEIGPQYF. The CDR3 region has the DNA TGTGCCAGCAGTGAGATTGGACCCCAGTACTTC.